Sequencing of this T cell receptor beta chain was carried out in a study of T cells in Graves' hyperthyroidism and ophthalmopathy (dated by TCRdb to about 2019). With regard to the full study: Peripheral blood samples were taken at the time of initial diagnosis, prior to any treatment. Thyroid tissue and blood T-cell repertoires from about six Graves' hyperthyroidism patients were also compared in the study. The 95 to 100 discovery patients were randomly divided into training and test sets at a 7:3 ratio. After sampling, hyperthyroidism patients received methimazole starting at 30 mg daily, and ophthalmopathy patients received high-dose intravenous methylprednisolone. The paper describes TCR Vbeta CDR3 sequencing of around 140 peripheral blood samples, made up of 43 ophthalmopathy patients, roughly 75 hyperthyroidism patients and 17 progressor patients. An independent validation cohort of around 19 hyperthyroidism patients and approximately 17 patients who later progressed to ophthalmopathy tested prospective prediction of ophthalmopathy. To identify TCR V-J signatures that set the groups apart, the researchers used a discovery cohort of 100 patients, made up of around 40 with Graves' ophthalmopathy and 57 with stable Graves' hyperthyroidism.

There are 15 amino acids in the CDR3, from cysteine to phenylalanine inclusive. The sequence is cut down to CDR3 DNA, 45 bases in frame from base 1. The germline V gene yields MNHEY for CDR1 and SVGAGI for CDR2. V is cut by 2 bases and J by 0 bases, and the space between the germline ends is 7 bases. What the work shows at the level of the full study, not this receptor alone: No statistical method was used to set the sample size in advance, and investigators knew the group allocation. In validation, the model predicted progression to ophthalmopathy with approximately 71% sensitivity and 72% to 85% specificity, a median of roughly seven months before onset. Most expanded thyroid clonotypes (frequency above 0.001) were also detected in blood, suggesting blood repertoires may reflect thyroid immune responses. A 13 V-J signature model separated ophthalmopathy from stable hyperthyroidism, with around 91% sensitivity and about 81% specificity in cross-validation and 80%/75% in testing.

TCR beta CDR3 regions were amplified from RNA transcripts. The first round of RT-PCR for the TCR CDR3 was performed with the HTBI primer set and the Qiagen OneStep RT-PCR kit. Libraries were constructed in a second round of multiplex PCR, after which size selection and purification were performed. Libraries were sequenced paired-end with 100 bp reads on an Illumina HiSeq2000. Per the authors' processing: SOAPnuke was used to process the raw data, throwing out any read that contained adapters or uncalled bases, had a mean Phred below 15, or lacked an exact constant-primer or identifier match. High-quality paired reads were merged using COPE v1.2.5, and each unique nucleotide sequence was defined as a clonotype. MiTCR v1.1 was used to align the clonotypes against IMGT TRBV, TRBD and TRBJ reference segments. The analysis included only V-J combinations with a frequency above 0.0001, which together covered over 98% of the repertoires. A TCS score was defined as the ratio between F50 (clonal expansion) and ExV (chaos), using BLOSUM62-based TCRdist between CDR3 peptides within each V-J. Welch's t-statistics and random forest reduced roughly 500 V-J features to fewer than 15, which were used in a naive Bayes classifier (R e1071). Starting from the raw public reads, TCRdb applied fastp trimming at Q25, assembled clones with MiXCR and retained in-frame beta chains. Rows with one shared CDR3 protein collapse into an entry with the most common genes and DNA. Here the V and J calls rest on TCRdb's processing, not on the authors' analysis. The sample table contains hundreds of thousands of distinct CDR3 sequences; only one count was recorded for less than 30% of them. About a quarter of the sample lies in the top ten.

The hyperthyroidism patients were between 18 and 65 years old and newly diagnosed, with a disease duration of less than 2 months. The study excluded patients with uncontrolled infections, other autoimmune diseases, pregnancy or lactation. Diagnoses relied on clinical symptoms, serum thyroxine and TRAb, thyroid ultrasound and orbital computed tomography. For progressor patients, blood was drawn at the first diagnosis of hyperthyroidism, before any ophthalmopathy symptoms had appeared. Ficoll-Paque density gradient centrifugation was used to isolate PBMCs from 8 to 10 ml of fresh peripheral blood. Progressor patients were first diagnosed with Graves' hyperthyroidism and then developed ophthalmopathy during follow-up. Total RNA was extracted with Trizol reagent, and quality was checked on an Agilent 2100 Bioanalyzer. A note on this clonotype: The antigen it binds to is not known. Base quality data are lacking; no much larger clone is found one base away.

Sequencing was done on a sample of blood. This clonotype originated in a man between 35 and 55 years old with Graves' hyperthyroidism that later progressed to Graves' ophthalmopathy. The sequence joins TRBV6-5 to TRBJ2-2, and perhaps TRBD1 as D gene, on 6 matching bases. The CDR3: CASSYEGANTGELFF. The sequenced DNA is TGTGCCAGCAGTTACGAGGGGGCGAACACCGGGGAGCTGTTTTTT.